This T cell receptor beta chain was sequenced for a study of blood T cell repertoires in COVID-19. Study background: From the United States, Italy and Spain came samples of acute and convalescent COVID-19. PBMCs, B-cell-depleted T cells, or T cells were the source of the cDNA or gDNA that made up the material.

Using immunoSEQ multiplex PCR, the repertoire was profiled, and TCRdb retains in-frame clones only, with some absent. The sample shows some 120,000 clones, around nine tenths of them seen only once. This CDR3 has 15 amino acids. Germline-derived CDR1 and CDR2 are LNHDA and SQIVND (reference sequence). V lost 5 bases, J lost 2 bases, and 14 bases lay in between. The clonotype was recovered from a man aged 40-50 years with acute or convalescent COVID-19. What was sequenced was peripheral blood. The chain carries TRBV19 and TRBJ2-3, with D maybe TRBD1 (6 bases). The CDR3 coding sequence is TGTGCCAGTAGTTTGTCAGGGGCCGCCACAGATACGCAGTATTTT. It yields the protein CASSLSGAATDTQYF.